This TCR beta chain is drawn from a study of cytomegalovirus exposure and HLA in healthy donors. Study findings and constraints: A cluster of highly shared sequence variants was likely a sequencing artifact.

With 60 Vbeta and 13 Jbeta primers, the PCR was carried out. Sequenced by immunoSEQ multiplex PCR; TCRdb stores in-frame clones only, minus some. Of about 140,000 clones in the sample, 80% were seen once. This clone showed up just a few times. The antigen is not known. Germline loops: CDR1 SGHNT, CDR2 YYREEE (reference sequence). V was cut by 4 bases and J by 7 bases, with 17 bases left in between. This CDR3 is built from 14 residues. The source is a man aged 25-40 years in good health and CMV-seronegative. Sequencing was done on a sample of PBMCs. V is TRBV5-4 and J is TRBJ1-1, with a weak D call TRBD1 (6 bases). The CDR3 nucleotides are TGTGCCAGCAGCCCTCAGGGGCGAATCCTTGAAGCTTTCTTT. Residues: CASSPQGRILEAFF.